A selection of T cell receptor beta chains follows, all from one sample in a study of naive and memory T cell subsets. TCRdb reprocessed the 5' RACE reads with MiXCR, giving one entry per CDR3 protein. The repertoire holds 56,000 or so distinct CDR3 sequences, around 7.3% seen once, with roughly 8.9% in the top ten. These receptor sequences come from a female donor in good health. The CDR3 runs from the conserved cysteine through the conserved F or W. Size is omitted from some rows. Given values are once, few, many or a class for expanded clones.

>many|TRBV20-1
CSARDLSGGRDWTDTQYF
>many|TRBV4-2
CASSQDSGRGRAKNIQYF
>few|TRBV20-1
CSAIPGAPSTQYF
>.|TRBV7-2
CASSGTLQETQYF
>many|TRBV5-4
CASSSGQTGELFF
>few|TRBV4-3
CASSQGQCKNIQYF
>many|TRBV18
CASSQQGPGQPQHF
>few|TRBV4-3
CASSQEADTPQFF
>few|TRBV29-1
CSCGAGGGTDTQYF
>.|TRBV20-1
CSARDMSRGRVDEQYF